The clone carrying this T cell receptor beta chain was recorded at least ten times. The CDR3 is 12 residues long. J was trimmed by 6 bases and V by 6 bases; bases with no gene match: 4. The V gene's germline CDR1 is WSHSY and CDR2 SAAADI. This specimen comes from a study of molecular identifiers for immune sequencing clone quantification. TCRdb recomputed calls from the PCR reads with MiXCR, one row per CDR3 protein. This table has about 630,000 distinct CDR3 sequences, roughly 23% appearing once. Using 10%, 30% or 50% RNA, naive CD8 libraries were derived from approximately 20,000 to 980,000 sorted cells.

This receptor was taken from a human donor in good health. Some libraries in this study had Jurkat cell RNA spiked in. Sequenced: naive CD8+ T cells from blood, with Jurkat cell RNA spiked in. The sample's subset: FACS-sorted CD8+CD4-CCR7+CD45RA+ naive T cells. V usage is TRBV10-2 and J usage is TRBJ1-1; 7 bases agree with TRBD1. In nucleotides, the CDR3 is TGCGCCAGCAGCGCGACAGGGCCTGAAGCTTTCTTT. As protein: CASSATGPEAFF.